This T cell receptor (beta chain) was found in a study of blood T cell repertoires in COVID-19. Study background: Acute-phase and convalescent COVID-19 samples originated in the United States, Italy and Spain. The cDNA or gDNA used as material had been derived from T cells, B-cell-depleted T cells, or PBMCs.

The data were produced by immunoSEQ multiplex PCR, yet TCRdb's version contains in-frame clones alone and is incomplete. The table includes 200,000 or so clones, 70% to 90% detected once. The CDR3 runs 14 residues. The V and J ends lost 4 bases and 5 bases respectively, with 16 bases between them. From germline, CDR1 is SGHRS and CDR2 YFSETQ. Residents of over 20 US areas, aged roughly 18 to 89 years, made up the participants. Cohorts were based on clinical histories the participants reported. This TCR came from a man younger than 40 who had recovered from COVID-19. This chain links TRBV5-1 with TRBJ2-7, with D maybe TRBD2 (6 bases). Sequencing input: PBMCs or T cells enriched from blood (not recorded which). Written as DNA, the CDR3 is TGCGCCAGCAGCCAGGGACTTCCTAGCGACGAGCAGTACTTC. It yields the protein CASSQGLPSDEQYF.